Below, 2 T cell receptor beta chains from the same sample are listed, as sequenced in a study of T cell clonality in common variable immunodeficiency. Clones were sequenced by immunoSEQ multiplex PCR, and TCRdb holds only the in-frame ones, with some missing. The sample contains approximately 26,000 clones, none of them singletons. Study outcomes and limitations: In common variable immunodeficiency, TCR beta chains reportedly carried fewer deletions and N-nucleotide insertions.

For these TCRs, the target antigens are not known. Sequenced material: peripheral blood mononuclear cells. These receptor sequences come from a human donor with common variable immunodeficiency.

A note on this clone: Coverage ceases 3 residues before the CDR3 finishes, and the germline J gene fills in the end. The chain has TRBV18 and TRBJ2-3; D possibly corresponds to TRBD2 (5 bases). Trimming removed 6 bases at V and 0 bases at J, with 13 bases between. The CDR3 length is 15 residues. CDR1 and CDR2 (germline): KGHSH, LQKENI. Incomplete CDR3 DNA: TGTGCCAGCTCGCAAACTAGTTACAGCACAGATACG. Amino acid sequence: CASSQTSYSTDT. The entire CDR3 sequence reads CASSQTSYSTDTQYF.

This clone was seen a few times. Sequencing ends 3 residues short of the CDR3 end; the germline J gene provides the rest. The genes are TRBV7-8 and TRBJ2-2; 7 nucleotides align to TRBD2. Per germline, CDR1 SGHVS and CDR2 FQNEAQ. There are 14 residues in the CDR3. Trimming cost V 1 base and J 6 bases; bases outside gene matches: 2. CDR3 amino acids: CASSLGLAAGELFF. Partial CDR3 DNA: TGTGCCAGCAGCTTAGGGCTAGCGGCCGGGGAG.